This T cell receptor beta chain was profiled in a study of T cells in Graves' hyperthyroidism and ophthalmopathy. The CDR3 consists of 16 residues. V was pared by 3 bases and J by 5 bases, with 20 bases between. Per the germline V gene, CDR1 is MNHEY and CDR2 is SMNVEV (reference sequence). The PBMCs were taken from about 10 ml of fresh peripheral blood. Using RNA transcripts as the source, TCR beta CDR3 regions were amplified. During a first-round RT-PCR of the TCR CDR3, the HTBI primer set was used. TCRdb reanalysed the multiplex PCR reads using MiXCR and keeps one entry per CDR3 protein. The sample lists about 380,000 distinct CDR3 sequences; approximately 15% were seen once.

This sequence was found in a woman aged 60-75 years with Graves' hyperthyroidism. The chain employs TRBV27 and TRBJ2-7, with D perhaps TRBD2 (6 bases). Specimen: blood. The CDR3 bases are TGTGCCAGCAGTTTGGGTCTCAGGAGGGCCTTCCACGAGCAGTACTTC. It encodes CASSLGLRRAFHEQYF.